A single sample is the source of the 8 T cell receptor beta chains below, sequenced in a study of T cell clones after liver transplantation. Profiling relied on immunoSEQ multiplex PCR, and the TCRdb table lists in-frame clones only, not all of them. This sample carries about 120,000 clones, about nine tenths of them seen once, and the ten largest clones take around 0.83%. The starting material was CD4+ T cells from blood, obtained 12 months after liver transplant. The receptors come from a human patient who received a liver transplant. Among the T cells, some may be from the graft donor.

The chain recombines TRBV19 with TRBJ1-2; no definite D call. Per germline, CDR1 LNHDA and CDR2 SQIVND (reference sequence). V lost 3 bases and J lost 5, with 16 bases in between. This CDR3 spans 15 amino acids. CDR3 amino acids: CASSMAPGGAYGYTF. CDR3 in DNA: TGTGCCAGTAGTATGGCCCCAGGCGGAGCTTATGGCTACACCTTC.

The CDR3 here is CSVEDTGQNTEAFF. The CDR3 DNA reads as TGCAGCGTTGAAGACACAGGGCAGAACACTGAAGCTTTCTTT. The rearrangement joins TRBV29-1 to TRBJ1-1; perhaps TRBD1 as D (6 bases). CDR1 is SQVTM, CDR2 ANQGSEA, per germline. The CDR3 contains 14 residues. Trimming removed 0 bases from V and 1 base from J, with 9 bases in between. The whole variable domain, filled in from reference TRBV29-1 and TRBJ1-1, reads SAVISQKPSRDICQRGTSLTIQCQVDSQVTMMFWYRQQPGQSLTLIATANQGSEATYESGFVIDKFPISRPNLTFSTLTVSNMSPEDSSIYLCSVEDTGQNTEAFFGQGTRLTVV.

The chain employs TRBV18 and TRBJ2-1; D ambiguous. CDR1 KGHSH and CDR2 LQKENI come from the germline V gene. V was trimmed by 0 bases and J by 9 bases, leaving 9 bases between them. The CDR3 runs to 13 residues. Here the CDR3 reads CASSPPSIPEQFF. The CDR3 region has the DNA TGTGCCAGCTCACCACCGTCGATTCCTGAGCAGTTCTTC.

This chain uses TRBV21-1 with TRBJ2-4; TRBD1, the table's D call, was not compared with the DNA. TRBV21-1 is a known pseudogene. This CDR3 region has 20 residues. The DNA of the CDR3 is TGTGCCAGCAGCAAAGATGCCCCTGACAGGGCGAAACTAGCCAAAAACATTCAGTACTTC. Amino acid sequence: CASSKDAPDRAKLAKNIQYF.

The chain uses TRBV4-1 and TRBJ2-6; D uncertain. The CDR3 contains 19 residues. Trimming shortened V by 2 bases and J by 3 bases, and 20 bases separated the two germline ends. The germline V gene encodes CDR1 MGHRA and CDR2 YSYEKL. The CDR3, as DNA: TGCGCCAGCAGCCAAATCAGGATCTCTACCCTCGGTGGGGCCAACGTCCTGACTTTC. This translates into CASSQIRISTLGGANVLTF.

The CDR3 DNA sequence: TGTGCCAGCAGCCCCGGGACATCCAACACCTACAATGAGCAGTTCTTC. Translating gives CASSPGTSNTYNEQFF. The chain links TRBV5-4 to TRBJ2-1; D is perhaps TRBD1 (6 bases). Trimming pared 4 bases from V and 2 bases from J, leaving 16 bases between. The CDR3 length is 16 residues. Per germline, CDR1 SGHNT and CDR2 YYREEE (reference sequence).

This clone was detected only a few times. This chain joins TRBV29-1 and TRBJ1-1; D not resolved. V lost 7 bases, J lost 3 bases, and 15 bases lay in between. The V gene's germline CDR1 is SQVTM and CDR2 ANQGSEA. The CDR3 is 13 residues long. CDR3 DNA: TGCAGCGGGGTAGCCAGACGTGACACTGAAGCTTTCTTT. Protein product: CSGVARRDTEAFF. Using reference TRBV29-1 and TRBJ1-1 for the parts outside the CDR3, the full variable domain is SAVISQKPSRDICQRGTSLTIQCQVDSQVTMMFWYRQQPGQSLTLIATANQGSEATYESGFVIDKFPISRPNLTFSTLTVSNMSPEDSSIYLCSGVARRDTEAFFGQGTRLTVV.

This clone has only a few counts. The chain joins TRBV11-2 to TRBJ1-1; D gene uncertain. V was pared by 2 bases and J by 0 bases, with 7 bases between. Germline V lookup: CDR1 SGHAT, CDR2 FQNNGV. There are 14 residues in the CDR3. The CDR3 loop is CASSLMLMNTEAFF. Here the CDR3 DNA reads TGTGCCAGCAGCTTAATGCTAATGAACACTGAAGCTTTCTTT. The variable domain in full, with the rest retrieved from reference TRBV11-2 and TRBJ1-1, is EAGVAQSPRYKIIEKRQSVAFWCNPISGHATLYWYQQILGQGPKLLIQFQNNGVVDDSQLPKDRFSAERLKGVDSTLKIQPAKLEDSAVYLCASSLMLMNTEAFFGQGTRLTVV.